This TCR beta chain emerged from a study of PD-1 blockade in classical Hodgkin lymphoma. Sequencing was performed with immunoSEQ multiplex PCR; in TCRdb, only in-frame clones are kept and a portion is missing. The data show tens of thousands of clones, more than 85% seen once. General study points: What drove the repertoire differences, possibly disease activity or prior therapy, has not been defined. Healthy donors were reported to have higher baseline TCR diversity than newly diagnosed patients.

The time point is: newly diagnosed, previously untreated cHL patient sample. The authors used newly diagnosed, untreated classical Hodgkin lymphoma PBMCs as comparison. Comments on this clone: Its antigen is unknown.

The specimen sequenced was peripheral blood mononuclear cells (PBMCs). This TCR was sampled from a human donor with classical Hodgkin lymphoma.

The CDR3 bases are TGCGCCAGCAGCTTGGACAGGGGACCTGAAGCTTTCTTT. Its protein product is CASSLDRGPEAFF. The V and J genes are TRBV5-1 and TRBJ1-1; 7 bases map to TRBD1. Losses at the gene ends were 0 bases for V and 6 bases for J; bases not matched to a gene: 2. This CDR3 has 13 residues. Germline V lookup: CDR1 SGHRS, CDR2 YFSETQ.